Included here is one T cell receptor (beta chain) sequence, with context. The clone's antigen remains unknown. Within one base of it there is no much larger clone, and no base qualities were kept. Each collaborating institution followed its own protocols to collect whole blood in K2EDTA tubes. For TCRbeta analysis, collaborators shipped samples as frozen whole blood, isolated PBMCs, or DNA extracted from either of those sample types. V lost 3 bases and J lost 5 bases; the stretch between them is 14 bases long. CDR1 and CDR2 are drawn from the germline V gene: MGHRA, YSYEKL. From the cysteine through the phenylalanine, the CDR3 covers 15 amino acids. Only the CDR3 region is kept as DNA, spanning 45 bases read in frame from base 1. This sample was taken from a study of blood T cell repertoires in COVID-19 (dated by TCRdb to about 2020). A note on the overall study: The collaborator samples originated in the United States, Italy and Spain and spanned the acute and convalescent phases of COVID-19. The material from the prospective study consisted of cDNA or gDNA derived from T cells, B-cell-depleted T cells, or PBMCs. Sample metadata almost always included a de-identified subject ID, COVID-19 status, age in years and sex. Samples came from the ongoing ImmuneRACE study (first 160 participants) plus 1,254 subjects from 6 global collaborators. Subjects who had been exposed to COVID-19, were actively infected with it, or had recovered from it provided the deeply sampled blood TCRbeta repertoires that made up the dataset. A freely available public database, intended as a resource for researchers studying the immune response to SARS-CoV-2, is where the repertoires were released. Where HLA class I and class II types were available, the types were taken from metadata supplied by the sample provider, not from assay-based typing. Overall results and qualifications from the work: Clinical and demographic metadata were provided uncurated, with the amount varying by source and participant.

The immunoSEQ Assay, a bias-controlled multiplex PCR, was used to amplify TCRbeta CDR3 regions from genomic DNA. From the authors' description of their analysis: The number of nucleated cells in each sample was estimated by amplification of reference gene primers within the assay. To quantify the absolute abundance of each unique TCRbeta CDR3 rearrangement, sequence reads were collapsed and filtered. For each sample, productive Simpson clonality was calculated as the square root of Simpson's diversity index across productive rearrangements. The immuneACCESS repertoire file appears here via TCRdb, limited to in-frame rearrangements. These files lack a portion of the clones; in checked studies, under half of the deficit traces to unresolved V genes, and the cause of the others is not known. V and J calls and clone size are those listed in that table; D and trimming were worked out from the DNA. The sample table lists about 230,000 clones, around four fifths of them with a count of one. The leading ten clones occupy 5.7% of the sample.

This clonotype originated in a man of 80 years or more with acute or convalescent COVID-19. Recombination linked TRBV4-1 to TRBJ1-5; perhaps TRBD1 is the D gene, with 5 bases matching. The sequenced material came from peripheral blood. The nucleotide sequence reads as follows: TGCGCCAGCAGCCAGGACTATGACAGTTATCAGCCCCAGCATTTT. This yields the protein CASSQDYDSYQPQHF.